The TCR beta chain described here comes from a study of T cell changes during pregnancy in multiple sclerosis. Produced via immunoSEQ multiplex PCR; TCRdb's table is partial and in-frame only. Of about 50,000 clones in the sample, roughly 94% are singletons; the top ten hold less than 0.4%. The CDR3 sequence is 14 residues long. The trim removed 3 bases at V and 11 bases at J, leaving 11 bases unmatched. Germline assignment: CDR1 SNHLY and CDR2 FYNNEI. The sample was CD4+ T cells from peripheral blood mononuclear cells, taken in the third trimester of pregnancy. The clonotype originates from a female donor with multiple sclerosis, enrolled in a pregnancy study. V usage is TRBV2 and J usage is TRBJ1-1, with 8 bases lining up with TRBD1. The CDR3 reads CASSDSPRTGRAFF. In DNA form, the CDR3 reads TGTGCCAGCAGTGATAGTCCCCGGACAGGGAGGGCTTTCTTT.